These 30 T cell receptor beta chains share one sample of origin, sequenced in a study of technical replicates of blood from several donors. Repertoires were generated with immunoSEQ multiplex PCR, while TCRdb's copy carries only in-frame clones and drops some. The sample lists more than 65,000 clones; 80% to 95% were seen once. The sequenced material came from T cells isolated from PBMCs. The receptors were gathered from a human donor in good health.

This clone was seen only once. This chain joins TRBV19 and TRBJ1-4, with TRBD1 identical over 9 bases. Germline CDR1 reads LNHDA; CDR2 reads SQIVND (reference sequence). After removal of 5 bases from V and 7 bases from J, the junction contained 11 bases not matched to a gene. The CDR3 has 16 residues. CDR3 nucleotide sequence: TGTGCCAGTAGTGTCGTATCCGGGACAGGGCTTGAAAAACTGTTTTTT. This gives the protein CASSVVSGTGLEKLFF.

V usage is TRBV21-1 and J usage is TRBJ1-2; the table gives TRBD1 as D, unverified against the DNA. TRBV21-1 is described as a pseudogene. This CDR3 is 14 amino acids long. In DNA, the CDR3 is TGTGCCAGCAGCGAGGGCAGGGGGGACTATGGCTACACCTTC. Protein product: CASSEGRGDYGYTF.

The chain employs TRBV7-8 and TRBJ2-5; D is perhaps TRBD2 (7 bases). CDR1 is SGHVS, CDR2 FQNEAQ, per germline. With 1 base removed from V and 1 base from J, the gap between germline ends came to 13 bases. CDR3 length: 16 amino acids. DNA of the CDR3: TGTGCCAGCAGCTTAGTGGGGGGGCTCACCCAAGAGACCCAGTACTTC. Protein sequence: CASSLVGGLTQETQYF.

This chain connects TRBV21-1 to TRBJ2-7; TRBD1 reflects the table's D call only, with no check against the DNA. TRBV21-1 is annotated as a pseudogene. This CDR3 region has 14 residues. This chain's CDR3 is CASSRRDKFYEQYF. The CDR3 nucleotides are TGTGCCAGCAGCCGCCGGGACAAATTCTACGAGCAGTACTTC.

This clone was picked up one time. V gene TRBV10-3 combines with J gene TRBJ1-2; D gene ambiguous. V gave up 10 bases and J gave up 5 bases, with 8 bases separating them. The CDR3 runs 10 residues. Germline V gene lookup returns CDR1 ENHRY and CDR2 SYGVKD. Here the CDR3 reads CATGEYGYTF. DNA of the CDR3: TGTGCCACGGGAGAGTATGGCTACACCTTC.

The gene calls are TRBV5-6 and TRBJ2-7; 9 bases are a match to TRBD1. The CDR3 spans 14 residues. Germline-derived CDR1 and CDR2 are SGHDT and YYEEEE. Trimming cost V 1 base and J 7 bases; bases outside gene matches: 6. The CDR3 sequence is CASSLIRDRVEQYF. The CDR3 nucleotides read TGTGCCAGCAGCTTGATCCGGGACAGGGTTGAGCAGTACTTC.

The chain combines TRBV5-6 with TRBJ1-1; 7 bases map to TRBD1. The CDR3 extends over 12 amino acids. V lost 4 bases and J lost 11; bases outside the gene matches: 8. Germline CDR1 and CDR2: SGHDT and YYEEEE. As DNA, the CDR3 is TGTGCCAGCAGCCCTCCAGGGGGTCGTGCTTTCTTT. The encoded protein is CASSPPGGRAFF.

The chain uses TRBV12-5 and TRBJ2-1; 9 nucleotides match TRBD2. The CDR3 is 18 amino acids. Germline V gene data show CDR1 as LGHNT and CDR2 as FRNRAP. V dropped 6 bases and J dropped 6; count of bases not matched to a gene: 18. The CDR3 DNA follows: TGTGCTAGTGGACGGACCCTTAGCGGGAGCCACAACGTCAATGAGCAGTTCTTC. Its protein is CASGRTLSGSHNVNEQFF. The full variable domain, completed using reference TRBV12-5 and TRBJ2-1, is DARVTQTPRHKVTEMGQEVTMRCQPILGHNTVFWYRQTMMQGLELLAYFRNRAPLDDSGMPKDRFSAEMPDATLATLKIQPSEPRDSAVYFCASGRTLSGSHNVNEQFFGPGTRLTVL.

Concerning this clone itself: At one end, the junction sequence differs from germline, possibly due to a read error. This chain connects TRBV2 to TRBJ2-7; tentative D call: TRBD2 (5 bases). This CDR3 contains 14 residues. Germline loops: CDR1 SNHLY, CDR2 FYNNEI. CDR3 DNA sequence: TGTGCCAGCAGTGAGATGGGCAGGTCATGGGAGCTGTACTTC. Its translation is CASSEMGRSWELYF.

The chain has TRBV6-6 and TRBJ2-5, with 9 positions matching TRBD1. This CDR3 has 14 amino acids. Germline CDR1 is MNHNY and CDR2 is SVGAGI (reference sequence). The V segment lost 4 bases and the J segment 4 bases; nucleotides outside the gene matches: 4. CDR3 nucleotides: TGTGCCAGCAGTTGGGGACAGGGAAGAGAGACCCAGTACTTC. It is translated as CASSWGQGRETQYF.

The rearrangement links TRBV10-3 to TRBJ2-6, with 10 bases identical to TRBD2. V shed 9 bases, J shed 0 bases, and the junction held 8 bases outside the gene matches. There are 17 residues in the CDR3. CDR1 ENHRY and CDR2 SYGVKD come from the germline V gene. The CDR3: CAITGTSVPSGANVLTF. CDR3 sequence (DNA): TGTGCCATTACCGGGACTAGCGTACCCTCTGGGGCCAACGTCCTGACTTTC.

The chain recombines TRBV2 with TRBJ1-3, with 8 positions matching TRBD1. The CDR3 is made up of 15 amino acids. Germline CDR1 and CDR2: SNHLY and FYNNEI. With 8 bases clipped from V and 2 bases from J, the junction kept 8 bases outside the gene matches. The CDR3 DNA reads TGTGCCAGCTCTACTCAGGGGGCGGCTGGAAACACCATATATTTT. As protein: CASSTQGAAGNTIYF. The full variable domain, its missing parts supplied by reference TRBV2 and TRBJ1-3, is EPEVTQTPSHQVTQMGQEVILRCVPISNHLYFYWYRQILGQKVEFLVSFYNNEISEKSEIFDDQFSVERPDGSNFTLKIRSTKLEDSAMYFCASSTQGAAGNTIYFGEGSWLTVV.

This clone was observed a single time. The chain carries TRBV15 and TRBJ2-7; 10 nucleotides line up with TRBD2. Trimming removed 5 bases from V and 4 bases from J; junction bases left unmatched: 11. The CDR3 is 16 residues long. CDR1 LNHNV and CDR2 YYDKDF come from the germline V gene (reference sequence). The CDR3 spells CATSPLALAGVYEQYF. Written as DNA, the CDR3 is TGTGCCACCAGCCCCTTAGCCCTAGCGGGAGTATACGAGCAGTACTTC.

The chain employs TRBV19 and TRBJ1-5, with D unclear. Germline CDR1 is LNHDA and CDR2 is SQIVND (reference sequence). Trimming removed 1 base at V and 0 bases at J, with 7 bases between. The CDR3 runs 15 residues. The CDR3 protein is CASSIGGLSNQPQHF. The CDR3 DNA reads TGTGCCAGTAGTATAGGAGGACTTAGCAATCAGCCCCAGCATTTT.

The chain uses TRBV27 and TRBJ2-7; 8 bases line up with TRBD1. The CDR3 length is 17 residues. Looked up from germline, CDR1 is MNHEY and CDR2 is SMNVEV (reference sequence). V lost 3 bases to trimming and J lost 0 bases; unmatched junction nucleotides: 10. CDR3 bases: TGTGCCAGCAGTTTGGCCGGACAGGGAATAAGCTCCTACGAGCAGTACTTC. Protein sequence: CASSLAGQGISSYEQYF.

The DNA of the CDR3 is TGTGCCAGCAGTGAGGGGGGCTATGGCTACACCTTC. Translation: CASSEGGYGYTF. J is TRBJ1-2 and V is TRBV6-1; perhaps TRBD1 as D (5 bases). Trimming took off 3 bases at V and 4 bases at J, with 6 bases between the two ends. The CDR3 runs 12 residues. From germline, CDR1 is MNHNS and CDR2 SASEGT.

The genes are TRBV2 and TRBJ2-3, with TRBD2 as a possible D gene (6 bases). Trimming stripped 3 bases from V and 5 bases from J, with 18 bases between. CDR1 is SNHLY and CDR2 is FYNNEI in the germline V gene. The CDR3 is made up of 16 amino acids. The DNA for the CDR3 is TGTGCCAGCAGTGATACTAGCCCCAGAGGTGGAGATACGCAGTATTTT. It specifies CASSDTSPRGGDTQYF.

This chain uses TRBV28 with TRBJ1-5; TRBD1 matches 11 bases. The CDR3 is 16 residues long. With 2 bases clipped from V and 4 bases from J, the junction kept 4 bases outside the gene matches. Per the germline V gene, CDR1 is MDHEN and CDR2 is SYDVKM. CDR3 protein: CASSLRDRGANQPQHF. The CDR3 region has the DNA TGTGCCAGCAGTTTAAGGGACAGGGGGGCTAATCAGCCCCAGCATTTT.

This chain connects TRBV7-9 to TRBJ2-5, with D possibly TRBD1 on 6 matching bases. Germline V CDR1 and CDR2: SEHNR, FQNEAQ (reference sequence). The CDR3 sequence is 16 residues long. Between the trimmed V and J ends, which lost 7 bases and 5 bases, there was a span of 23 bases. This CDR3 reads CASNFEQGTPRETQYF. The DNA for the CDR3 is TGTGCCAGCAACTTCGAACAGGGCACCCCGAGGGAGACCCAGTACTTC.

J is TRBJ2-3 and V is TRBV9; TRBD1 agrees at 10 bases. V shed 4 bases and J 6 bases; nucleotides not matched to a gene: 8. CDR3 size: 15 residues. CDR1 and CDR2 from the germline V gene are SGDLS and YYNGEE. The CDR3 region has the DNA TGTGCCAGCAGCCCGGGGACAGGGGCGGGGGATACGCAGTATTTT. It yields the protein CASSPGTGAGDTQYF.

This chain links TRBV15 with TRBJ2-7; possible D gene TRBD1, 6 bases. CDR1 is LNHNV and CDR2 is YYDKDF in the germline V gene (reference sequence). The CDR3 has 14 residues. V shed 0 bases and J shed 0 bases, with 6 bases lying between them. The CDR3 spells CATSRDRGSYEQYF. The CDR3, as DNA: TGTGCCACCAGCAGAGACAGGGGCTCCTACGAGCAGTACTTC.

This clone was seen just once. The chain couples TRBV5-1 to TRBJ1-4; no firm D call. CDR3 size: 15 residues. CDR1 and CDR2 (germline): SGHRS, YFSETQ. V was clipped by 0 bases and J by 6 bases, with 12 bases between them. The CDR3 sequence is CASSLGSSLDEKLFF. CDR3 coding DNA: TGCGCCAGCAGCTTGGGATCGAGTCTTGATGAAAAACTGTTTTTT.

This sequence joins TRBV30 and TRBJ2-1; D perhaps matches TRBD2 (5 bases). V dropped 5 bases and J dropped 4 bases, with 6 bases sitting between them. The CDR3 is 11 residues long. CDR1 and CDR2 from the germline V gene are GTSNPN and SVGIG (reference sequence). CDR3 region: CAWGLYNEQFF. For the CDR3, the DNA is TGTGCCTGGGGACTTTACAATGAGCAGTTCTTC.

The chain uses TRBV6-6 and TRBJ2-1, with TRBD2 identical over 7 bases. Germline V lookup: CDR1 MNHNY, CDR2 SVGAGI (reference sequence). The V and J ends lost 2 bases and 8 bases, in that order; junction bases with no gene match: 3. The CDR3 totals 13 residues. CDR3 in amino acids: CASSYVGGDEQFF. In DNA form, the CDR3 reads TGTGCCAGCAGTTACGTGGGAGGGGATGAGCAGTTCTTC.

In this sample, this clone turned up once. The chain links TRBV4-1 to TRBJ2-7, with D possibly TRBD1 on 6 matching bases. The V end lost 0 bases, the J end lost 6 bases, and 15 bases lay between the germline ends. Germline values: CDR1 MGHRA, CDR2 YSYEKL. CDR3 size: 15 residues. For the CDR3, the DNA is TGCGCCAGCAGCCAAGATACTCCAGGGGACGGCGAGCAGTACTTC. Protein product: CASSQDTPGDGEQYF.

This sequence joins TRBV11-2 and TRBJ2-5, with 11 bases that match TRBD2. Germline V CDR1 and CDR2: SGHAT, FQNNGV. V lost 1 base to trimming and J lost 2 bases; unmatched junction nucleotides: 3. This CDR3 is 16 amino acids long. DNA of the CDR3: TGTGCCAGCAGCTTAGCCTTAGCGGGAGGGCAAGAGACCCAGTACTTC. The encoded protein is CASSLALAGGQETQYF.

The chain couples TRBV30 to TRBJ2-7; weak D call: TRBD1 (6 bases). CDR3 length: 13 residues. Trimming removed 3 bases from V and 3 bases from J, with 12 bases in between. Per germline, CDR1 GTSNPN and CDR2 SVGIG (reference sequence). The CDR3 loop is CAWRDRGFYEQYF. CDR3 DNA: TGTGCCTGGAGGGACAGAGGATTCTACGAGCAGTACTTC.

V usage is TRBV6-5 and J usage is TRBJ2-7; TRBD2 agrees at 9 bases. J lost 3 bases, V lost 2 bases, and 5 bases had no gene match. CDR1 is MNHEY and CDR2 is SVGAGI in the germline V gene. The CDR3 runs 15 residues. The CDR3 DNA is TGTGCCAGCAGTTACATAACTAGCGGGCGCTACGAGCAGTACTTC. Encoded protein: CASSYITSGRYEQYF.

The genes are TRBV7-6 and TRBJ2-1, with 7 bases fitting TRBD2. The CDR3 runs to 14 residues. V lost 1 base, J lost 7 bases, and 4 bases stayed unmatched. Germline V lookup: CDR1 SGHVS, CDR2 FNYEAQ. Written as DNA, the CDR3 is TGTGCCAGCAGCTTAGGGGGAGGGCAGAATGAGCAGTTCTTC. Its protein product is CASSLGGGQNEQFF.

The CDR3, as DNA: TGCAGCGTTGAGGGCAGCACAGATACGCAGTATTTT. As protein: CSVEGSTDTQYF. The rearrangement links TRBV29-1 to TRBJ2-3, with D uncertain. CDR1 and CDR2 from the germline V gene are SQVTM and ANQGSEA. Between the trimmed V and J ends, which lost 3 bases and 0 bases, there was a span of 4 bases. The CDR3 extends over 12 amino acids.